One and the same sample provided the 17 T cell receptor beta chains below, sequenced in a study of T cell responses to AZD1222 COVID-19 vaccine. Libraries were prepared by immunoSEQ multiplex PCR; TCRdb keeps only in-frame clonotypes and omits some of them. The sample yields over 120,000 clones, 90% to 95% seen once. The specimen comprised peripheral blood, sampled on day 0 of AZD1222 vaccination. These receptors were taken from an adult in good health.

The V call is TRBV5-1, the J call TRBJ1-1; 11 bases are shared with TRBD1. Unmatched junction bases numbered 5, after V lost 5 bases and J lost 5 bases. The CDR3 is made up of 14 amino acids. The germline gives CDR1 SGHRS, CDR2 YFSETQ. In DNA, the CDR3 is TGCGCCAGCAGGACCGGGACAGGGGGAACTGAAGCTTTCTTT. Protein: CASRTGTGGTEAFF.

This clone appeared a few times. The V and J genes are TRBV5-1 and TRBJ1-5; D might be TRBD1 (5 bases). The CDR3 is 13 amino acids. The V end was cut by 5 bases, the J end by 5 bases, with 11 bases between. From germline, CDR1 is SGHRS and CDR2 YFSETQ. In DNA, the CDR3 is TGCGCCAGCAGAGCCAGGGATGATCAGCCCCAGCATTTT. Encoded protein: CASRARDDQPQHF.

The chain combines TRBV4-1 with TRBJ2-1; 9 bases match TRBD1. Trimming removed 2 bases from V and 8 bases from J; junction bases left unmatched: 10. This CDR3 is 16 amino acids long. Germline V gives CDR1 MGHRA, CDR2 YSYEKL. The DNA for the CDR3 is TGCGCCAGCAGCCAACTTCGGACAGGGGTGAGCCATGAGCAGTTCTTC. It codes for CASSQLRTGVSHEQFF.

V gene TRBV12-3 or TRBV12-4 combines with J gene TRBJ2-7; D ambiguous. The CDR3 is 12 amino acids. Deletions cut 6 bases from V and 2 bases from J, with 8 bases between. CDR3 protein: CASSPLTYEQYF. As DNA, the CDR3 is TGTGCCAGCAGCCCGTTAACCTACGAGCAGTACTTC.

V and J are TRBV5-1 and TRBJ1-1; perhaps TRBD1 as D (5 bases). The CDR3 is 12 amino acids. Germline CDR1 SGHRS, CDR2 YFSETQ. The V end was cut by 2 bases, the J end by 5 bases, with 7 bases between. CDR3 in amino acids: CASSFAGTEAFF. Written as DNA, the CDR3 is TGCGCCAGCAGCTTTGCAGGGACTGAAGCTTTCTTT.

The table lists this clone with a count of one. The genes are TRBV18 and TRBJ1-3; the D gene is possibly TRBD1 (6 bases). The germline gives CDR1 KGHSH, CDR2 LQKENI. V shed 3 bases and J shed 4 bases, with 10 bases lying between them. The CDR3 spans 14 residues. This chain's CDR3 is CASSPPTGGNTIYF. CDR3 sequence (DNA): TGTGCCAGCTCACCGCCGACAGGAGGAAACACCATATATTTT.

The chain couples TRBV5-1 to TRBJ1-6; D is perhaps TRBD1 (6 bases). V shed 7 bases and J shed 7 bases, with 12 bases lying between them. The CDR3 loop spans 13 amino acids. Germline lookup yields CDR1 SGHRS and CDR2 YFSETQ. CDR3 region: CASRGGENSPLHF. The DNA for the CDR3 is TGCGCCAGCCGAGGGGGAGAGAATTCACCCCTCCACTTT.

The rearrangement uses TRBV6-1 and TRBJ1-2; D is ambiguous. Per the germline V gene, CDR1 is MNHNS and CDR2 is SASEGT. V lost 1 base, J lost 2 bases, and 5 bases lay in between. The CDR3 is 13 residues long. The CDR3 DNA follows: TGTGCCAGCAGTGAAGAGACCAACTATGGCTACACCTTC. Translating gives CASSEETNYGYTF.

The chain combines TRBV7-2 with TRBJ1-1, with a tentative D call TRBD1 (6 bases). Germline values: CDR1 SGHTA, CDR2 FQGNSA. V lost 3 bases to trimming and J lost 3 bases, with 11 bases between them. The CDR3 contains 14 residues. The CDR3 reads CASSFVPGDTEAFF. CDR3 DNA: TGTGCCAGCAGCTTTGTCCCAGGGGACACTGAAGCTTTCTTT.

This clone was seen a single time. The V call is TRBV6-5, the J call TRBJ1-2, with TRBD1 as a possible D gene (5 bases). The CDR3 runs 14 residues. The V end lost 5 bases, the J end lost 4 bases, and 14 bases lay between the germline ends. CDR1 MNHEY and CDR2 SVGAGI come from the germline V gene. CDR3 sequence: CASSPDRNPYGYTF. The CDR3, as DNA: TGTGCCAGCAGTCCCGACAGAAACCCCTATGGCTACACCTTC.

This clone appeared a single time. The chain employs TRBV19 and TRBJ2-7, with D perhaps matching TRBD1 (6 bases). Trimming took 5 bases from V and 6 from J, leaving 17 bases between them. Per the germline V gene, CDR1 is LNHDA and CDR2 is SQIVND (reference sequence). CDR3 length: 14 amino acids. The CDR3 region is CASSVGTPLSEQYF. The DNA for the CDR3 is TGTGCCAGTAGTGTCGGGACACCGCTCTCCGAGCAGTACTTC. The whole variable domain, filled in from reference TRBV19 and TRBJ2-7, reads DGGITQSPKYLFRKEGQNVTLSCEQNLNHDAMYWYRQDPGQGLRLIYYSQIVNDFQKGDIAEGYSVSREKKESFPLTVTSAQKNPTAFYLCASSVGTPLSEQYFGPGTRLTVT.

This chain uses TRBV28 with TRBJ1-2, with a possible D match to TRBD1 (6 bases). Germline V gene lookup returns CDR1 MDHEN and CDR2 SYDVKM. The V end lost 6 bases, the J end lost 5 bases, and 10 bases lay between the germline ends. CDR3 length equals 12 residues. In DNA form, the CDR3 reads TGTGCCAGCAGGGATCAGGGGTATGGCTACACCTTC. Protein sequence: CASRDQGYGYTF.

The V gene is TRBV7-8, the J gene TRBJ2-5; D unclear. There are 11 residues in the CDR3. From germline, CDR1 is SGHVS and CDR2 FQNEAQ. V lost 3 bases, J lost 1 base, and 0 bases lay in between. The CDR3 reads CASSFQETQYF. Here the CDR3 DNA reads TGTGCCAGCAGCTTCCAAGAGACCCAGTACTTC.

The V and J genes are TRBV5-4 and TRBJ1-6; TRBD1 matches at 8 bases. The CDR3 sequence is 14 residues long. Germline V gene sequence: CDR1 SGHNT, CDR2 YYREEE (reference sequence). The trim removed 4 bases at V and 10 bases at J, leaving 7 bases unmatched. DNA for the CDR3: TGTGCCAGCAGCCGAGGACAGGGAAGGTCACCCCTCCACTTT. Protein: CASSRGQGRSPLHF.

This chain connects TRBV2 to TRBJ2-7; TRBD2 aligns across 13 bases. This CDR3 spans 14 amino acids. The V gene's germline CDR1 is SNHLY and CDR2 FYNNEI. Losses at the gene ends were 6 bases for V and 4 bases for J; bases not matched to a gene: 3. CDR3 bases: TGTGCCAGCAGACCGGGACTAGCGGGGTACGAGCAGTACTTC. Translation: CASRPGLAGYEQYF. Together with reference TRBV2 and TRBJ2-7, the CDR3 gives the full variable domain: EPEVTQTPSHQVTQMGQEVILRCVPISNHLYFYWYRQILGQKVEFLVSFYNNEISEKSEIFDDQFSVERPDGSNFTLKIRSTKLEDSAMYFCASRPGLAGYEQYFGPGTRLTVT.

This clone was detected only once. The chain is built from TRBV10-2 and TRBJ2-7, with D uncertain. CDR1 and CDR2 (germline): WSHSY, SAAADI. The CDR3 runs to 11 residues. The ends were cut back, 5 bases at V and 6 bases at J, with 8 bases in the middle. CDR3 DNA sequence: TGCGCCAGCAGTCGGCGACTCGAGCAGTACTTC. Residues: CASSRRLEQYF.

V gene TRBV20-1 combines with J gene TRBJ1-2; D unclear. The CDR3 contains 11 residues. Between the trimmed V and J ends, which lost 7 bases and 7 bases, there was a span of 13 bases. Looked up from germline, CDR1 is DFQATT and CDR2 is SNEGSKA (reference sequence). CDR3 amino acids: CSVRDSGGYTF. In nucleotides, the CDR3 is TGCAGTGTCAGAGACTCGGGTGGCTACACCTTC.